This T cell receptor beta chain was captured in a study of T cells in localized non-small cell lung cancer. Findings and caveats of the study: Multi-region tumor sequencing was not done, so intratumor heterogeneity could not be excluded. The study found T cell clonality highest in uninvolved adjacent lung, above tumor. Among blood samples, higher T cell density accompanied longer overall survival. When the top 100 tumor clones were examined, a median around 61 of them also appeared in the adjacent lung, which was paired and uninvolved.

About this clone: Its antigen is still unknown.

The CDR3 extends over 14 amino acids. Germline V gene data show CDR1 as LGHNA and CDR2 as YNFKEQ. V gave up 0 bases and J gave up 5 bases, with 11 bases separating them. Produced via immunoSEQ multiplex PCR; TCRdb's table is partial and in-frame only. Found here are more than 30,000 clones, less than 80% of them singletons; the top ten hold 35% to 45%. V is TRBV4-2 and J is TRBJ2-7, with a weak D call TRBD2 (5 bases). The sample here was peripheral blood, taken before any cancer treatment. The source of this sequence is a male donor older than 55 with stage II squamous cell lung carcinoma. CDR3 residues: CASSQDGRENEQYF. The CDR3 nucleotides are TGTGCCAGCAGCCAAGACGGCCGGGAAAACGAGCAGTACTTC.